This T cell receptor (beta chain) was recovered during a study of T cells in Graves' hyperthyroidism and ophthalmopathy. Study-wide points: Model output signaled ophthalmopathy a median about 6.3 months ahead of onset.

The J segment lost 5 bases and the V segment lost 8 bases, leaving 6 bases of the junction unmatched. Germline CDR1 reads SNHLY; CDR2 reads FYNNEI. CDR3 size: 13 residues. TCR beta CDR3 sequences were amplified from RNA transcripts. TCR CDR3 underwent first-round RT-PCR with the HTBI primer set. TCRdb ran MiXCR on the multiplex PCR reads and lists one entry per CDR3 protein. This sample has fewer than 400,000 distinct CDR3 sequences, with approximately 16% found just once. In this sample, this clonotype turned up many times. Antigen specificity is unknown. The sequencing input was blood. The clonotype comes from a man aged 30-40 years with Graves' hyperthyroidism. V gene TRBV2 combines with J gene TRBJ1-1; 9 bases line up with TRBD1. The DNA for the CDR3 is TGTGCCAGCCGGGACAGGGCTGAAACTGAAGCTTTCTTT. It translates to CASRDRAETEAFF. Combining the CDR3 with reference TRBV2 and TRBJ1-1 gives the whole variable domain EPEVTQTPSHQVTQMGQEVILRCVPISNHLYFYWYRQILGQKVEFLVSFYNNEISEKSEIFDDQFSVERPDGSNFTLKIRSTKLEDSAMYFCASRDRAETEAFFGQGTRLTVV.